Listed here is a single T cell receptor beta chain. Its antigen is currently not known. Base qualities were left out, and no much larger clone turns up one base away. This record comes from a study of T cell repertoires in cytomegalovirus infection (dated by TCRdb to the late 2010s). Concerning the study at large: Donor HLA type was relevant to the analysis, as public TCR beta signatures indicated carriage of CMV infection together with the matching HLA type. Study-wide findings and limitations: In both this cohort and an independent cohort of several hundred donors, the cumulative frequency of public TCR beta family members distinguished carriers of CMV infection plus the relevant HLA type. In the ex vivo response, HLA-C-restricted CMV-specific TCR beta clonotypes were dominant, and in two of eight donors the single most frequent clonotype came from this HLA-C-restricted group.

For sequencing, an Illumina HiSeq 1500 was employed. TCRdb took the public reads, trimmed them with fastp at Q25, ran MiXCR for clone calling and kept in-frame beta chains. One record per CDR3 amino acid sequence lists the most common genes and DNA. The sample includes around 530,000 distinct CDR3 sequences, with about 26% observed a single time. The ten biggest clones cover 13% of the sample. Here V drops 5 bases and J drops 4 bases, and the junction holds 16 bases not matched to any gene. CDR1 and CDR2, per the germline V gene (reference sequence), are LNHDA and SQIVND. From its cysteine to its phenylalanine, the CDR3 spans 18 amino acids. The sequence is cut down to CDR3 DNA, 54 bases in frame from base 1.

The receptor was derived from a human donor in good health (CMV status not recorded). Some clones in this sample may be carry-over from other donors' samples. Sequencing was performed on PBMCs. The chain joins TRBV19 to TRBJ1-3; 8 bases in the junction line up with TRBD1. The nucleotides are TGTGCCAGTAGTTCCATCCGCACAGGGGGTTCAGGAGGAAACACCATATATTTT. Translation gives CASSSIRTGGSGGNTIYF.